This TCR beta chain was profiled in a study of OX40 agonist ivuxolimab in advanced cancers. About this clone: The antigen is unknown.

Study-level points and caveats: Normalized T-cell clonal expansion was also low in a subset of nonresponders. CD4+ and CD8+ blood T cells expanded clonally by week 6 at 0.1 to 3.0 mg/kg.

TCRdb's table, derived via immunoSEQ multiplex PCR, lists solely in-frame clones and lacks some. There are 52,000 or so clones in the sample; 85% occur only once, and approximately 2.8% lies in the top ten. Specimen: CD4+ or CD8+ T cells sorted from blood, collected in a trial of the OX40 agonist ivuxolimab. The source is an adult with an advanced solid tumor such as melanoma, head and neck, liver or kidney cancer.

The CDR3 loop reads CASSRQGNMGQFF. CDR3 coding DNA: TGCGCTAGTAGTAGACAGGGGAATATGGGCCAGTTCTTC. V gene TRBV5-1 combines with J gene TRBJ2-1, with TRBD1 matching 8 bases. The CDR3 is 13 residues long. Germline V lookup: CDR1 SGHRS, CDR2 YFSETQ.